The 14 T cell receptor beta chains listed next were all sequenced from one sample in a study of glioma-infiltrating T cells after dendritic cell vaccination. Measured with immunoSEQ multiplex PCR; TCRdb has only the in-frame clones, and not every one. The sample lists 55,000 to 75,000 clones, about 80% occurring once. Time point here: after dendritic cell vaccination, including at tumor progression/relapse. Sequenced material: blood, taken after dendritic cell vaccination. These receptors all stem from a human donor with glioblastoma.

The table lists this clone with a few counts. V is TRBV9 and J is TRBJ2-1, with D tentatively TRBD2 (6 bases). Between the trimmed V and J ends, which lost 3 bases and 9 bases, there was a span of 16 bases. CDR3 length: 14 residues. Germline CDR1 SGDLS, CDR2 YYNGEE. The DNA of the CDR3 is TGTGCCAGCAGCGCCGATCCGCGGGGTAGTGAGCAGTTCTTC. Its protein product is CASSADPRGSEQFF.

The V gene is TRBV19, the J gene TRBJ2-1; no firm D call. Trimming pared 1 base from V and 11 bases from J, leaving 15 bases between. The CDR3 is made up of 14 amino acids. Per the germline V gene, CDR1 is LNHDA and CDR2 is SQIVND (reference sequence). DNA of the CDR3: TGTGCCAGTAGTATAGGGGCCAGCTTTCCTCAGCAGTTCTTC. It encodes CASSIGASFPQQFF.

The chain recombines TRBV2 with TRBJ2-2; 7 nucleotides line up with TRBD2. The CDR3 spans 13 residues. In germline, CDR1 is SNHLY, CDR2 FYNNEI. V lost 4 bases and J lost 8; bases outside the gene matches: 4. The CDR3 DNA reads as TGTGCCAGCAGTGTGGGAGGGCAGGGGGAGCTGTTTTTT. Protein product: CASSVGGQGELFF.

CDR3 DNA: TGTGCCAGCAGTTCTAGACAGGGGAGCTCCTACGAGCAGTACTTC. It is translated as CASSSRQGSSYEQYF. The rearrangement links TRBV27 to TRBJ2-7, with TRBD1 matching 8 bases. The CDR3 extends over 15 amino acids. Germline V gene lookup returns CDR1 MNHEY and CDR2 SMNVEV (reference sequence). Trimming at V came to 4 bases and at J to 0 bases, leaving 5 bases not matched to a gene.

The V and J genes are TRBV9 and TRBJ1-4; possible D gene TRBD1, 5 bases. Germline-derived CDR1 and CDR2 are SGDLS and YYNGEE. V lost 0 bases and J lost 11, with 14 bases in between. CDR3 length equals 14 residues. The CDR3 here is CASSVAGDYRKLFF. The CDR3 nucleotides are TGTGCCAGCAGCGTAGCGGGGGACTATCGGAAACTGTTTTTT.

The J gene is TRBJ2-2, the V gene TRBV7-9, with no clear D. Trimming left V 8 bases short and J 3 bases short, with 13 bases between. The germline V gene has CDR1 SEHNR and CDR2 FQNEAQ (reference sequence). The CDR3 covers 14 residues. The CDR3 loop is CASSDTPDTGELFF. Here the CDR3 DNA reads TGTGCCAGCTCCGACACGCCGGACACCGGGGAGCTGTTTTTT.

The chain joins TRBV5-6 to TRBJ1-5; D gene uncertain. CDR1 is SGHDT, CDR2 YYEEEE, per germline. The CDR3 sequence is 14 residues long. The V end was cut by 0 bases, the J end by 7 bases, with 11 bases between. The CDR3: CASSLAQAGQPQHF. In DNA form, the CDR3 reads TGTGCCAGCAGCTTGGCTCAGGCCGGACAGCCCCAGCATTTT.

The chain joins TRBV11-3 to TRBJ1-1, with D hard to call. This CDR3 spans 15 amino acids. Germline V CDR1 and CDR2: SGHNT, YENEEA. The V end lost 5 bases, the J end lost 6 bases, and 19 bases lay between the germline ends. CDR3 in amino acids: CASSAMSWGGAEAFF. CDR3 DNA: TGTGCCAGCAGCGCGATGTCCTGGGGAGGCGCTGAAGCTTTCTTT.

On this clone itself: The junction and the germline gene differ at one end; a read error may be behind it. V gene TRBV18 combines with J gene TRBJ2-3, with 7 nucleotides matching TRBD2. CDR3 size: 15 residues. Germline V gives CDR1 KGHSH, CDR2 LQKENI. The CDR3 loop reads CASSPPSGVTDTQYF. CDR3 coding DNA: TGTGCCAGCTCCCCACCTAGCGGAGTCACAGATACGCAGTATTTT.

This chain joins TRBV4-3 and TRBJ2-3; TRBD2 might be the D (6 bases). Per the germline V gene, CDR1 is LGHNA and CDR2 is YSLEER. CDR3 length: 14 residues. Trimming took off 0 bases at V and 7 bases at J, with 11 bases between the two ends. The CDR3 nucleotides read TGCGCCAGCAGCCAAGATTGGAGGGTAAATACGCAGTATTTT. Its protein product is CASSQDWRVNTQYF.

The CDR3 protein is CASSGGTGANYGYTF. In DNA form, the CDR3 reads TGTGCCAGCAGCGGCGGGACAGGGGCTAACTATGGCTACACCTTC. V usage is TRBV7-8 and J usage is TRBJ1-2, with 10 nucleotides matching TRBD1. V was pared by 5 bases and J by 0 bases, with 3 bases of the junction left unmatched. The CDR3 loop spans 15 amino acids. Germline lookup yields CDR1 SGHVS and CDR2 FQNEAQ.

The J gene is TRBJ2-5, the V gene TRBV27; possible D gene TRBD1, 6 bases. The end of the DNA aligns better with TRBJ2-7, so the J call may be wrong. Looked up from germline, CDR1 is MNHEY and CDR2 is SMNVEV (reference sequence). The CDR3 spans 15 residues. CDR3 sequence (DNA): TGTGCCAGCAGTCCCAAAACAGGACAGTCCTACGAGCAGTACTTC. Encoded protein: CASSPKTGQSYEQYF.

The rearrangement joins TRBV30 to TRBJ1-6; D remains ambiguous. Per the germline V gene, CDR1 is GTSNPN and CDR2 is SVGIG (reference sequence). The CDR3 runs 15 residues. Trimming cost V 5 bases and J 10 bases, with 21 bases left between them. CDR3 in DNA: TGTGCCTGGGCTAGGTCCTCAAATAACCTCTCACCCCTCCACTTT. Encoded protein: CAWARSSNNLSPLHF. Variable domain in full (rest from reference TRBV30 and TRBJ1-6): SQTIHQWPATLVQPVGSPLSLECTVEGTSNPNLYWYRQAAGRGLQLLFYSVGIGQISSEVPQNLSASRPQDRQFILSSKKLLLSDSGFYLCAWARSSNNLSPLHFGNGTRLTVT.

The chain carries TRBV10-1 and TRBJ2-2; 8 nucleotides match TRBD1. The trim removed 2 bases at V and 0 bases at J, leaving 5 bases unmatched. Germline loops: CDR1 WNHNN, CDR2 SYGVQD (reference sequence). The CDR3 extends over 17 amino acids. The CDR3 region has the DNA TGCGCCAGCAGTGAGCCCGGGACAGGCTCGAACACCGGGGAGCTGTTTTTT. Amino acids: CASSEPGTGSNTGELFF.